This record looks at one T cell receptor (beta chain) sequence and its context. Two negative PCRs, clearance, or symptom resolution were required of recovered Cohort 3 donors. The germline V gene encodes CDR1 SGHAT and CDR2 FQNNGV. The CDR3 has 15 amino acids. Trimming cost V 1 base and J 6 bases; bases outside gene matches: 8. In the authors' methods: Reference gene primer amplification gave nucleated cell count estimates. Generated by immunoSEQ multiplex PCR, the TCRdb table keeps only in-frame clones and is missing some. V and J calls and clone size are given by that table; D and trimming were obtained from the DNA. Of 240,000 or so clones detected, roughly 86% appear once; the ten largest clones hold roughly 2%. The data derive from a study of blood T cell repertoires in COVID-19. Study-wide background: T cells, B-cell-depleted T cells, or PBMCs provided the cDNA or gDNA that served as material.

This receptor was obtained from a woman aged 50 to 60 who had recovered from COVID-19. The gene calls are TRBV11-2 and TRBJ1-1; 7 nucleotides agree with TRBD1. Material: PBMCs or T cells enriched from blood (not recorded which). CDR3 nucleotide sequence: TGTGCCAGCAGCTTAGCGACAGGGAAAACTTCTGAAGCTTTCTTT. It is translated as CASSLATGKTSEAFF.